This TCR beta chain is drawn from a study of early T cells in non-severe SARS-CoV-2 infection. In the study overall: The sequenced material was bulk RNA from unsorted whole blood, and its chains were unpaired.

Individual cDNA molecules received unique molecular identifiers during library preparation. TCRdb ran MiXCR on the 5' RACE reads and lists one entry per CDR3 protein. The sample includes tens of thousands of distinct CDR3 sequences, roughly 5.7% of them seen just once. This clonotype was seen a few times. The CDR3 runs 16 residues. V lost 2 bases, J lost 4 bases, and 9 bases stayed unmatched. CDR1 is SGHAT and CDR2 is FQNNGV in the germline V gene. V usage is TRBV11-2 and J usage is TRBJ2-5, with 8 bases that match TRBD2. The sequence was collected from an adult who was a healthcare worker with PCR-confirmed SARS-CoV-2 infection or an uninfected control (not recorded which). The sequenced sample was whole blood, obtained at baseline. The CDR3 DNA reads TGTGCCAGCAGCTTAACCTTGACGGGAGGGGGAGAGACCCAGTACTTC. Residues: CASSLTLTGGGETQYF.